The present T cell receptor beta chain was sequenced within a study of T cell changes during pregnancy in multiple sclerosis. Per the germline V gene, CDR1 is SGHKS and CDR2 is YYEKEE (reference sequence). This CDR3 has 14 residues. V lost 4 bases to trimming and J lost 8 bases; unmatched junction nucleotides: 5. Sequencing used immunoSEQ multiplex PCR; TCRdb keeps in-frame clones, though not all of them. The table includes 68,000 or so clones, about 90% detected once. Sequenced here: peripheral blood, sampled in the second trimester of pregnancy. This TCR came from a female donor with multiple sclerosis, enrolled in a pregnancy study. The J gene is TRBJ1-4, the V gene TRBV5-5; the match to TRBD1 covers 10 bases. The CDR3 coding sequence is TGTGCCAGCAGCCGGGACAGGGGATTCGAAAAACTGTTTTTT. As protein: CASSRDRGFEKLFF.